These T cell receptor beta chains were read from a single sample in a study of CD4+ T cells in melanoma. Data came from immunoSEQ multiplex PCR; TCRdb stores just in-frame clones and leaves some out. The sample consists of roughly 110,000 clones, around 93% of them appearing once. Sequencing input: peripheral blood. The source is a human donor with melanoma. The CDR3 runs from the conserved cysteine through the conserved F or W. A D gene is named only where the DNA matches it firmly. Clone size is stated in some rows and not others, as once, few, many or a class when expanded.

cdr3_nt cdr3_aa d_call j_call clone_size v_call
TGCAGTGCTAGCGGCAGGGGGGGCTACACCTTC CSASGRGGYTF TRBD1 TRBJ1-2 - TRBV20-1
TGTGCCAGCAGTTATTCCGATGGCTACACCTTC CASSYSDGYTF - TRBJ1-2 once TRBV6-5
TGTGCCAGCAGCTTATCCTACGAGCAGTACTTC CASSLSYEQYF - TRBJ2-7 - TRBV7-9
TGTGCCAGCAGTTTTAGGACAGAAAACATTCAGTACTTC CASSFRTENIQYF - TRBJ2-4 - TRBV6-1
TGTGCCAGCAGTCGTACTATGAACACTGAAGCTTTCTTT CASSRTMNTEAFF - TRBJ1-1 once TRBV28
TGCGCCAGCAGCCATGTGGAGGGTGAGACCCAGTACTTC CASSHVEGETQYF - TRBJ2-5 - TRBV5-1
TGCGCCAGCAGCATCGGACAGGCCCCCTCCTACGAGCAGTACTTC CASSIGQAPSYEQYF TRBD1 TRBJ2-7 - TRBV5-1
TGTGCCAGCAGACGTGGACAGGGGGGATCGAACACCGGGGAGCTGTTTTTT CASRRGQGGSNTGELFF TRBD1 TRBJ2-2 - TRBV2
TGTGCCAGCAGCCAAGATGGTAGGAGTGACCCCTACGAGCAGTACTTC CASSQDGRSDPYEQYF - TRBJ2-7 - TRBV14
TGTGCCAGCAGCTGGGGGACAGGGAACTATGGCTACACCTTC CASSWGTGNYGYTF TRBD1 TRBJ1-2 once TRBV5-6
TGCGCCAGCAGCCAAGATGAAAGGGAAGAGACCCAGTACTTC CASSQDEREETQYF - TRBJ2-5 - TRBV4-1
TGTGCCAGCAGCCTAGGGACAGGCACAAACTATGGCTACACCTTC CASSLGTGTNYGYTF TRBD1 TRBJ1-2 - TRBV11-2
TGTGCCAGCAGCCAAGATTCGGGGGCGGGGACAGGCGGGGAGACCCAGTACTTC CASSQDSGAGTGGETQYF TRBD1 TRBJ2-5 - TRBV4-2
TGTGCCAGCAGCTTAGGGGACAGTTCCTACGAGCAGTACTTC CASSLGDSSYEQYF TRBD1 TRBJ2-7 - TRBV7-7
TGTGCCAGCAGCACAGGACACTACGAGCAGTACTTC CASSTGHYEQYF - TRBJ2-7 - TRBV5-8
TGCAGCGTTGTTGAACTAGACCTTACCACCGGGGAGCTGTTTTTT CSVVELDLTTGELFF - TRBJ2-2 few TRBV29-1
TGCGCCAGCAGCCAAGATCAAGGACCTGCTGGCGGGGAGCTGTTTTTT CASSQDQGPAGGELFF - TRBJ2-2 once TRBV4-3
TGTGCCAGCACCTCCCCGGGGCAGGGGGACTACGAGCAGTACTTC CASTSPGQGDYEQYF TRBD1 TRBJ2-7 - TRBV28
TGTGCCAGCAGCAGGATGGGGGGGAACACTGAAGCTTTCTTT CASSRMGGNTEAFF - TRBJ1-1 - TRBV9
TGTGCCAGCAGTTCCACCTGGGGGACCTACAATGAGCAGTTCTTC CASSSTWGTYNEQFF - TRBJ2-1 - TRBV27
TGTGCCAGCAGCCCACAGACTAGCGGGGGGTCCGTAGATACGCAGTATTTT CASSPQTSGGSVDTQYF TRBD2 TRBJ2-3 - TRBV7-2
TGTGCCAGCAGTACCGGGACTAGCCTCTACGAGCAGTACTTC CASSTGTSLYEQYF TRBD2 TRBJ2-7 - TRBV5-4
TGTGCCAGCAGCTCGACAATCTCCGGGGAGCTGTTTTTT CASSSTISGELFF - TRBJ2-2 few TRBV7-3
TGCAGCGTTCCAGACAGGGGAAACTATGGCTACACCTTC CSVPDRGNYGYTF TRBD1 TRBJ1-2 few TRBV29-1
TGCGCCAGCAGCTTGGGGACTAGCGACAATGAGCAGTTCTTC CASSLGTSDNEQFF TRBD2 TRBJ2-1 - TRBV5-1
TGTGCCAGCAGTCCCGTGGGCGGGGGGGGCCCTGAGCAGTACTTC CASSPVGGGGPEQYF TRBD2 TRBJ2-7 - TRBV6-6
TGTGCCAGCAGCTGGCGAGGGGGCAACAATTCACCCCTCCACTTT CASSWRGGNNSPLHF TRBD1 TRBJ1-6 few TRBV7-3
TGCGCCAGCAGCTTGGTGGGTTCTGGGGCCAACGTCCTGACTTTC CASSLVGSGANVLTF - TRBJ2-6 - TRBV5-1
TGCAGCGTTGAGGGCGGGACCCGGATGGGGGAGACCCAGTACTTC CSVEGGTRMGETQYF - TRBJ2-5 - TRBV29-1
TGCGCCAGCAGCCAGGGGGCTGGACAAGAAGAGACCCAGTACTTC CASSQGAGQEETQYF - TRBJ2-5 - TRBV4-3
TGCGCCAGCAGCTTGGTGGGGGAGTCCGGGGAGCTGTTTTTT CASSLVGESGELFF - TRBJ2-2 - TRBV5-1
TGTGCCATCAGTGAGTCAGGGAGTCAGCCCCAGCATTTT CAISESGSQPQHF - TRBJ1-5 - TRBV10-3
TGTGCCAGTAAATCGTCGGGACATGGTATTGAAAAACTGTTTTTT CASKSSGHGIEKLFF - TRBJ1-4 - TRBV19
TGCGCCAGCAGCCAGACGGGGGGGTGGACAGATACGCAGTATTTT CASSQTGGWTDTQYF TRBD2 TRBJ2-3 - TRBV4-1
TGTGCCAGCAATCGGTGGACCGGGGATACGCAGTATTTT CASNRWTGDTQYF - TRBJ2-3 - TRBV6-4
TGTGCCAGCAGTACCGGGTCGTGGGAGGGGTCGAGAGGCTACGAGCAGTACTTC CASSTGSWEGSRGYEQYF TRBD2 TRBJ2-7 once TRBV28
TGTGCCAGTCGGAGGCAGGACAATGAGCAGTTCTTC CASRRQDNEQFF - TRBJ2-1 few TRBV19
TGTGCCAGCAGCCCCGACAAGGGGACAGGGGTCGGAGGCCTCGAGCAGTACTTC CASSPDKGTGVGGLEQYF TRBD1 TRBJ2-7 - TRBV14
TGCGCCAGCAGCTATCGGGGTGGGGGGCGAAGTGATACGCAGTATTTT CASSYRGGGRSDTQYF - TRBJ2-3 - TRBV5-1
TGTGCCAGCAGCTCAGGGACAGATACGCAGTATTTT CASSSGTDTQYF - TRBJ2-3 once TRBV7-2
TGTGCCAGCAGCTTAGGCCGGGGCACAGATACGCAGTATTTT CASSLGRGTDTQYF - TRBJ2-3 - TRBV7-6
TGTGCCAGCCGCTTACTAGCGATGGCGAACACCGGGGAGCTGTTTTTT CASRLLAMANTGELFF TRBD2 TRBJ2-2 - TRBV2
TGTGCCAGCAGCTTAGCAGGGTCAGGGGGTTTGCGGACTGAAGCTTTCTTT CASSLAGSGGLRTEAFF TRBD1 TRBJ1-1 - TRBV7-8
TGTGCCAGCAGCTTAGTGGGGACAGGGTCATACGAGCAGTACTTC CASSLVGTGSYEQYF TRBD1 TRBJ2-7 - TRBV7-9
TGCAGCGGAGATGCTAGCGGTTTCTACAATGAGCAGTTCTTC CSGDASGFYNEQFF TRBD2 TRBJ2-1 - TRBV29-1
TGTGCCAGCTCACAGGCAGGGTGGGACACTGAAGCTTTCTTT CASSQAGWDTEAFF - TRBJ1-1 - TRBV18
TGTGCCAGCAGCGTTTCGGGGGCCCAAGAGACCCAGTACTTC CASSVSGAQETQYF - TRBJ2-5 - TRBV9
TGTGCCAGCAGCCCCGGGGAGACCCAGTACTTC CASSPGETQYF - TRBJ2-5 - TRBV4-2
TGTGCCATCAGTGAAGCGGGAGGGCAATATGAGCAGTTCTTC CAISEAGGQYEQFF TRBD2 TRBJ2-1 - TRBV10-3
TGTGCCAGCAGCCTAGACAGGGAACGAGAGCAGTACTTC CASSLDREREQYF TRBD1 TRBJ2-7 - TRBV11-2